This TCR beta chain appears in the sequencing data of a study of beta chain features in type 1 diabetes. The study, taken as a whole, reports: The study found moderately but significantly shorter TCRB CDR3s in all four CD4+ subsets of Type 1 diabetes patients. Insertion counts at VDJ junctions were lower in type 1 diabetes patients, who also showed more deletions there.

V trimming: 3 bases; J trimming: 16 bases; junction bases outside the gene matches: 10. The CDR3 is 12 amino acids. Germline loops: CDR1 SGHDT, CDR2 YYEEEE. Worth noting for this clone: Its target is not known.

The isolated RNA, all of it, was reverse transcribed, so expressed TCRB transcripts were what got sequenced. Libraries were prepared by immunoSEQ multiplex PCR; TCRdb keeps only in-frame clonotypes and omits some of them. Of about 650,000 clones detected, 12% appear once; the ten largest clones hold more than 0.095%. Every single donor gave one heparinised blood draw, and these averaged about 120 mL. CD45RO/CCR7/CD25/CD127/CD95/CD27 separated CD4+ naive, central memory, regulatory and stem cell-like memory cells by sorting. Sequencing used naive CD4+ T cells from blood. The rearrangement links TRBV5-6 to TRBJ2-1; 7 bases align to TRBD1. This TCR was recovered from a man aged 25 to 40 with type 1 diabetes. Here the CDR3 DNA reads TGTGCCAGCAGCTACGCTGGACAGGTTCGCTTCTTC. It specifies CASSYAGQVRFF.